A selection of T cell receptor beta chains follows, all from one sample in a study of T cells in Graves' hyperthyroidism and ophthalmopathy. TCRdb re-analysed the multiplex PCR reads in MiXCR, keeping a single row per CDR3 protein. Among roughly 840,000 distinct CDR3 sequences, 38% were seen once, and the ten largest hold 8% to 9%. Sample: blood. Receptors were obtained from a man younger than 35 with Graves' hyperthyroidism. CDR3s include the opening cysteine and the closing phenylalanine or tryptophan. The D gene is left open where the match is weak. Size is stated for part of the rows, as once, few or many counts, or as a class when the clone is expanded.

>.|many|TRBV2|TRBJ1-3
TGTGCCAGCAGTGCAGAGGGAGGGGGAAACACCATATATTTT
CASSAEGGGNTIYF
>.|few|TRBV12-3/TRBV12-4|TRBJ2-7
TGTGCCAGTGCGCAACAGGGCTACGAGCAGTACTTC
CASAQQGYEQYF
>.|many|TRBV10-3|TRBJ1-5
TGTGCCATCAGTGTCCGAGATCAGCCCCAGCATTTT
CAISVRDQPQHF
>.|few|TRBV13|TRBJ2-7
TGTGCCATCCGACAGGTAGGATACGAGCAGTACTTC
CAIRQVGYEQYF
>.|many|TRBV6-5|TRBJ1-1
TGTGCCAGCAGTTACGCAGGGAACACTGAAGCTTTCTTT
CASSYAGNTEAFF
>.|many|TRBV7-8|TRBJ1-4
TGTGCCAGCAGCTTGGGCAGGGTACGGGAAAAACTGTTTTTT
CASSLGRVREKLFF
>.|.|TRBV5-4|TRBJ2-7
TGTGCCAGCAGCTTGGAACCCGGACTTCCAAGGTACGAGCAGTACTTC
CASSLEPGLPRYEQYF
>.|.|TRBV4-1|TRBJ2-5
TGCGCCAGCAGCCAACAGGAACAAGAGACCCAGTACTTC
CASSQQEQETQYF
>.|many|TRBV4-1|TRBJ1-2
TGCGCCAGCAGCCAAGACGGAGGTGGCTACACCTTC
CASSQDGGGYTF
>TRBD1|.|TRBV7-2|TRBJ1-1
TGTGCCAGCAGCTCACAGGGGGCCGGCGTAGGGGGCACTGAAGCTTTCTTT
CASSSQGAGVGGTEAFF
>TRBD1|.|TRBV2|TRBJ2-7
TGTGCCAGCAGCACCGGGACAGGGATATACGAGCAGTACTTC
CASSTGTGIYEQYF
>.|few|TRBV29-1|TRBJ2-3
TGCAGCGTCGCCCTTTACATATTCACAGATACGCAGTATTTT
CSVALYIFTDTQYF
>.|.|TRBV5-4|TRBJ2-7
TGTGCCAGCACCCTGGGCAACTACGAGCAGTACTTC
CASTLGNYEQYF
>.|few|TRBV5-5|TRBJ1-2
TGTGCCAGCAGCCAAGAAAGGGCAGATGGCTACACCTTC
CASSQERADGYTF
>TRBD1|.|TRBV9|TRBJ1-4
TGTGCCAGCAGCGAGGGGGCAGGGGACATGGAAAAACTGTTTTTT
CASSEGAGDMEKLFF
>.|many|TRBV12-3/TRBV12-4|TRBJ1-1
TGTGCCAGCAGTTTTGGGCCCTGGTTAGCTTTCTTT
CASSFGPWLAFF
>.|once|TRBV25-1|TRBJ1-4
TGTGCCAGCAGCTTATACAGAGGCGGTGGGGAACTGTTTTTT
CASSLYRGGGELFF
>TRBD1|few|TRBV7-2|TRBJ1-1
TGTGCCAGCAGTTTAAATCCCGGACAGGGCGCTGAAGCTTTCTTT
CASSLNPGQGAEAFF
>.|.|TRBV7-9|TRBJ2-7
TGTGCCAGCAGTTTTTTCGGACTCCGGGGTGGCGAGCAGTACTTC
CASSFFGLRGGEQYF
>.|.|TRBV7-2|TRBJ2-2
TGTGCCAGCAGCCCTCTACAAGAGAACACCGGGGAGCTGTTTTTT
CASSPLQENTGELFF
>.|few|TRBV6-5|TRBJ2-7
TGTGCCAGCAGGGTCATTCCATCCTACGAGCAGTACTTC
CASRVIPSYEQYF
>TRBD1|few|TRBV19|TRBJ2-5
TGTGCCAGTAGTCAAGACAGGGCCTCAGAGACCCAGTACTTC
CASSQDRASETQYF
>TRBD1|few|TRBV12-3/TRBV12-4|TRBJ1-2
TGTGCCAGCAGTTCCGACAGGGGCCCTAATGGCTACACCTTC
CASSSDRGPNGYTF
>.|many|TRBV20-1|TRBJ1-5
TGCAGTGCTACTCTGAGATCCTATACCAATCAGCCCCAGCATTTT
CSATLRSYTNQPQHF
>TRBD1|.|TRBV29-1|TRBJ2-7
TGCAGCGTGAAGACAGGGAACACCGGGGAGCTGTACTTC
CSVKTGNTGELYF
>.|.|TRBV7-9|TRBJ1-1
TGTGCCAGCAGCTTGGACCGGGCGTGGGGAGCTTTCTTT
CASSLDRAWGAFF
>TRBD1|.|TRBV5-6|TRBJ1-2
TGTGCCAGCAGCTTGGTGCGGGACAGGGAAAAATATGGCTACACCTTC
CASSLVRDREKYGYTF
>.|many|TRBV2|TRBJ1-6
TGTGCCAGCAATTTAATGGGGGTTGGTAATTCACCCCTCCACTTT
CASNLMGVGNSPLHF
>TRBD2|once|TRBV28|TRBJ2-7
TGTGCCAGCACCTCTACCGGGACTAGCGGGAGGGACGAGCAGTACTTC
CASTSTGTSGRDEQYF
>.|.|TRBV6-1|TRBJ2-7
TGTGCCAGCAGGGAGGACAGCGCTCCATCCTACGAGCAGTACTTC
CASREDSAPSYEQYF
>TRBD1|few|TRBV7-9|TRBJ2-7
TGTGCCAGCAGTCAAGCCGGGACAGGGGTCTACGAGCAGTACTTC
CASSQAGTGVYEQYF
>.|once|TRBV7-2|TRBJ2-5
TGTGCCAGCAGCCAGCTGGGACTAGGGGGCGTGCAAGAGCCCCAGTACTTC
CASSQLGLGGVQEPQYF
>TRBD2|many|TRBV14|TRBJ2-5
TGTGCCAGCAGCACCTCGGCGGGAGGGCCGTACCAAGAGACCCAGTACTTC
CASSTSAGGPYQETQYF
>.|few|TRBV4-2|TRBJ2-7
TGTGCCAGCAGCCAAGAGGCGGCTTCCTACGAGCAGTACTTC
CASSQEAASYEQYF
>.|.|TRBV7-2|TRBJ2-2
TGTGCCAGCAGCTTCAGGAGAACCTCGAACACCGGGGAGCTGTTTTTT
CASSFRRTSNTGELFF
>.|once|TRBV14|TRBJ2-2
TGTGCCAGCAGCCAAGATGCAATTAGGCAGGGAGGTCACGGGGAGCTGTTTTTT
CASSQDAIRQGGHGELFF
>.|.|TRBV25-1|TRBJ2-5
TGTGCCAGCAGTGAATCTTTCGGCGGAAAGGAGACCCAGTACTTC
CASSESFGGKETQYF
>.|few|TRBV19|TRBJ1-4
TGTGCCAGTAGCCCATGGGACACCCCTGCGGATGAAAAACTGTTTTTT
CASSPWDTPADEKLFF
>TRBD1|.|TRBV14|TRBJ2-7
TGTGCCAGCAGCCAGGGACAGGGGGCGGGCTACGAGCAGTACTTC
CASSQGQGAGYEQYF
>TRBD2|.|TRBV7-6|TRBJ2-2
TGTGCCAGCAGCTTGGCAGGGACTAGCGGGAGTTCCGGGGAGCTGTTTTTT
CASSLAGTSGSSGELFF
>.|few|TRBV6-5|TRBJ1-1
TGTGCCAGCAGTTACACTTCAAAGAACACTGAAGCTTTCTTT
CASSYTSKNTEAFF
>.|few|TRBV12-3/TRBV12-4|TRBJ2-7
TGTGCCAGCAGTCCCGGGGTAGCAGCTTACGAGCAGTACTTC
CASSPGVAAYEQYF
>.|many|TRBV20-1|TRBJ2-5
TGCAGTGCTAGAGGTGACAGCTGGGGGGAGACCCAGTACTTC
CSARGDSWGETQYF
>.|.|TRBV7-3|TRBJ1-5
TGTGCCAGCAGCTCGACAACCCTTAGCAATCAGCCCCAGCATTTT
CASSSTTLSNQPQHF
>TRBD1|.|TRBV7-3|TRBJ2-7
TGTGCCAGCAGCCTGCGACAGGGGGAGAATTCCTACGAGCAGTACTTC
CASSLRQGENSYEQYF
>.|many|TRBV5-1|TRBJ2-7
TGCGCCAGCAGCCGAACCACCGGGACCTACGAGCAGTACTTC
CASSRTTGTYEQYF
>.|few|TRBV7-3|TRBJ1-1
TGTGCCAGCAGCTTCGGAGGCGACAGGTGGCCCGTCACGGAGGAAGCTTTCTTT
CASSFGGDRWPVTEEAFF
>.|once|TRBV29-1|TRBJ2-7
TGCAGCTCCCGACAGGCAGCCTACGAGCAGTACTTC
CSSRQAAYEQYF
>.|.|TRBV10-3|TRBJ2-5
TGTGCCAGCAGTTATTCGGGGGCGTCTGGAGAGACCCAGTACTTC
CASSYSGASGETQYF
>TRBD2|.|TRBV20-1|TRBJ2-7
TGCAGTGCTTCCGGGACTAGCGGCTACGAGCAGTACTTC
CSASGTSGYEQYF
>TRBD2|.|TRBV6-6|TRBJ2-5
TGTGCCAGCAGTTACGCCGCACTAGCGGGAGGGAGTGATCAAGAGACCCAGTACTTC
CASSYAALAGGSDQETQYF
>.|.|TRBV15|TRBJ2-6
TGTGCCACCAGGGAGGAGTTGGGGGCCAACGTCCTGACTTTC
CATREELGANVLTF
>TRBD1|.|TRBV10-3|TRBJ1-2
TGTGCCAGCAGTGAGTTCGACAGGGGCGCAAGCTATGGCTACACCTTC
CASSEFDRGASYGYTF
>TRBD1|many|TRBV20-1|TRBJ1-1
TGCAGTGCTAGGACAGGGAGCAACACTGAAGCTTTCTTT
CSARTGSNTEAFF
>TRBD2|.|TRBV25-1|TRBJ2-3
TGTGCCAGCAGTGAATTTACCTCGGTAGCGGGGGGCCTTACAGATACGCAGTATTTT
CASSEFTSVAGGLTDTQYF
>.|.|TRBV10-3|TRBJ1-4
TGTGCCATCAGCGAACTGGCCGGGGGGAATGAAAAACTGTTTTTT
CAISELAGGNEKLFF
>TRBD1|.|TRBV20-1|TRBJ2-5
TGCAGTGCTAAGGGGGGACAGGGGTCGGTAGAGACCCAGTACTTC
CSAKGGQGSVETQYF
>.|few|TRBV7-2|TRBJ2-2
TGTGCCAGCAGCACCCGTGAGGAGGCGGAAGCCACCGGGGAGCTGTTTTTT
CASSTREEAEATGELFF
>TRBD2|few|TRBV7-8|TRBJ2-5
TGTGCCAGCAGCCAAAACGGCGGGGGGGCCGGGGAGACCCAGTACTTC
CASSQNGGGAGETQYF